The 8 T cell receptor beta chains below come from one sample, sequenced in a study of blood T cell repertoires in COVID-19. Sequenced by immunoSEQ multiplex PCR; TCRdb stores in-frame clones only, minus some. The sample holds around 700,000 clones, 80% to 90% seen once. The sample consisted of peripheral blood. These receptors all come from a woman under 30 with acute or convalescent COVID-19.

This clone is a singleton in its sample. The chain combines TRBV29-1 with TRBJ1-1; D is perhaps TRBD1 (6 bases). The CDR3 consists of 13 residues. Trimming stripped 5 bases from V and 3 bases from J, with 13 bases between. Germline V gene lookup returns CDR1 SQVTM and CDR2 ANQGSEA. CDR3 loop: CSVWPGAYTEAFF. CDR3 nucleotide sequence: TGCAGCGTTTGGCCAGGGGCCTACACTGAAGCTTTCTTT.

The chain carries TRBV3-1 (or the pseudogene TRBV3-2) and TRBJ2-1, with 12 bases matching TRBD2. The V gene's germline CDR1 is LGHDT and CDR2 YNNKEL (reference sequence). The junction had 7 bases not matched to a gene; V was cut back by 3 bases and J by 10 bases. The CDR3 sequence is 15 residues long. For the CDR3, the DNA is TGTGCCAGCAGCCATGGGACTAGCGGGCAAGGGGAGCAGTTCTTC. Translated: CASSHGTSGQGEQFF.

In its sample, this clone was seen a few times. This rearrangement joins TRBV30 to TRBJ1-1, with D hard to call. V lost 4 bases and J lost 5, with 14 bases in between. The CDR3 length is 13 residues. The germline gives CDR1 GTSNPN, CDR2 SVGIG (reference sequence). The CDR3 DNA sequence: TGTGCCTGGACCCAAACTCCTCGGACTGAAGCTTTCTTT. Its translation is CAWTQTPRTEAFF. Complete variable domain (other parts from reference TRBV30 and TRBJ1-1): SQTIHQWPATLVQPVGSPLSLECTVEGTSNPNLYWYRQAAGRGLQLLFYSVGIGQISSEVPQNLSASRPQDRQFILSSKKLLLSDSGFYLCAWTQTPRTEAFFGQGTRLTVV.

Concerning this clone: The same CDR3 can be traced to other DNA sequences in this sample. This chain connects TRBV6-5 to TRBJ1-1; 9 bases map to TRBD1. J gave up 3 bases and V 5 bases, and 1 base lay outside the gene matches. This CDR3 comprises 13 residues. Per the germline V gene, CDR1 is MNHEY and CDR2 is SVGAGI. The CDR3 protein is CASSRDRDTEAFF. The CDR3 bases are TGTGCCAGCAGTAGGGACAGGGACACTGAAGCTTTCTTT.

The chain recombines TRBV18 with TRBJ1-5; D gene ambiguous. Germline V gene sequence: CDR1 KGHSH, CDR2 LQKENI. The ends were cut back, 5 bases at V and 9 bases at J, with 14 bases in the middle. This CDR3 has 13 amino acids. The CDR3 nucleotides read TGTGCCAGCTCAGATGGAGAAGGAGGGCCCCAGCATTTT. Residues: CASSDGEGGPQHF.

This chain links TRBV7-2 with TRBJ1-2; tentative D call: TRBD1 (6 bases). Germline V CDR1 and CDR2: SGHTA, FQGNSA. The length of the CDR3 is 14 residues. V was cut by 1 base and J by 5 bases, with 11 bases left in between. CDR3 coding DNA: TGTGCCAGCAGCTTAGGCGACAGGCCTTATGGCTACACCTTC. It translates to CASSLGDRPYGYTF.

The V call is TRBV5-1, the J call TRBJ2-5; weak D call: TRBD1 (5 bases). Germline V lookup: CDR1 SGHRS, CDR2 YFSETQ. Trimming took off 2 bases at V and 3 bases at J, with 8 bases between the two ends. The CDR3 loop spans 13 amino acids. The CDR3 loop reads CASSLPGKETQYF. The CDR3 region has the DNA TGCGCCAGCAGCTTACCAGGGAAAGAGACCCAGTACTTC.

The chain has TRBV24-1 and TRBJ2-2; no definite D call. Germline lookup yields CDR1 KGHDR and CDR2 SFDVKD. This CDR3 contains 11 residues. Trimming left V 10 bases short and J 7 bases short, with 9 bases between. CDR3 sequence reads: CATNGDGELFF. CDR3 nucleotide sequence: TGTGCCACGAACGGTGACGGGGAGCTGTTTTTT.